The source of this T cell receptor (beta chain) is a study of post-analysis software for immune sequencing data. About this clonotype itself: Its cognate antigen is unknown.

Trimming at V came to 5 bases and at J to 0 bases, leaving 9 bases not matched to a gene. CDR3 length: 18 amino acids. Germline loops: CDR1 PRHDT, CDR2 FYEKMQ (reference sequence). Study-wide results and caveats: TRBV5-6, TRBV5-1 and TRBV20-1 were among 4 or 5 TRBV segments more frequent in patients than controls.

The authors incorporated unique molecular identifiers into the TCR beta cDNA libraries. TCRdb recomputed calls from the PCR reads with MiXCR, one row per CDR3 protein. The repertoire consists of 450,000 to 700,000 distinct CDR3 sequences, with roughly two fifths occurring once and the leading ten covering 1.5% to 2%. The clonotype comes from a girl aged 10 to 17 with multiple sclerosis. Sequencing was done on a sample of blood. The rearrangement links TRBV13 to TRBJ2-3; TRBD2 agrees at 12 bases. The CDR3 nucleotides are TGTGCCAGCAGCAAGGGACTAGCGGGCCTCCCTAGCACAGATACGCAGTATTTT. It is translated as CASSKGLAGLPSTDTQYF.